This record concerns one TCR beta chain sequence. The CDR3 spans 15 residues. The V gene end was trimmed by 3 bases and the J gene end by 7 bases; junction bases not matched to a gene: 3. The germline V gene encodes CDR1 KGHSH and CDR2 LQKENI. These data belong to a study of cytomegalovirus exposure and HLA in healthy donors. Study-wide context: The early release's HLA-typed donors yielded 65 million to 85 million unique TCRs.

PCR employed 60 Vbeta and 13 Jbeta primers. Original processing notes: Unique TCR beta chains totaled approximately 83 million in a later count, with approximately 11 million of them shared. Some clones are missing from TCRdb's copy, which holds only in-frame ones; the method was immunoSEQ multiplex PCR. The DNA was the basis for D and trimming; V, J and clone size are from that table. The sample includes about 210,000 clones, more than 75% seen only once; the top ten take roughly 6%. The J gene is TRBJ2-1, the V gene TRBV18; TRBD2 aligns across 13 bases. This receptor was taken from a middle-aged man in good health and CMV-seropositive. Sequences were obtained from PBMCs. The CDR3 DNA sequence: TGTGCCAGCTCACCCGGACTAGCGGGAGAGAATGAGCAGTTCTTC. Protein: CASSPGLAGENEQFF. Complete variable domain (other parts from reference TRBV18 and TRBJ2-1): NAGVMQNPRHLVRRRGQEARLRCSPMKGHSHVYWYRQLPEEGLKFMVYLQKENIIDESGMPKERFSAEFPKEGPSILRIQQVVRGDSAAYFCASSPGLAGENEQFFGPGTRLTVL.